This T cell receptor (beta chain) comes out of a study of T cell responses to AZD1222 COVID-19 vaccine. Libraries were prepared by immunoSEQ multiplex PCR; TCRdb keeps only in-frame clonotypes and omits some of them. The sample holds about 98,000 clones, more than 85% seen once. Note on this clone: The antigen remains unidentified.

Study-wide points: The breadth and depth of Spike-specific TCRs increased once two AZD1222 doses had been given. Clonal diversity was possibly underestimated, and the donors were mostly white British, with more females. Variant regions that are unmutated are reportedly the target of nearly half of spike-specific TCRs. Along spike, vaccine-associated CD4 TCRs were found throughout, with dominance at 160-218 and 743-854.

Germline CDR1 and CDR2: MGHRA and YSYEKL. Trimming took 0 bases from V and 9 from J, leaving 18 bases between them. The CDR3 totals 16 residues. The origin of this receptor is an adult in good health. This rearrangement joins TRBV4-1 to TRBJ1-3; D is possibly TRBD1 (6 bases). The sample in question was peripheral blood, obtained on day 0 of AZD1222 vaccination. The CDR3 region has the DNA TGCGCCAGCAGCCAAGACAGGGAACAGGGACGGACCACCATATATTTT. It encodes CASSQDREQGRTTIYF.